One and the same sample provided the 14 T cell receptor beta chains below, sequenced in a study of blood T cell repertoires in COVID-19. TCRdb's copy holds only in-frame clones and misses some; the assay was immunoSEQ multiplex PCR. The sample lists 200,000 to 250,000 clones, about 85% occurring once. The source material was peripheral blood. These receptors all stem from a man in his forties or fifties who had recovered from COVID-19.

This rearrangement joins TRBV10-1 to TRBJ2-3; D is uncertain. Trimming stripped 3 bases from V and 5 bases from J, with 12 bases between. The CDR3 is made up of 14 amino acids. Germline CDR1 reads WNHNN; CDR2 reads SYGVQD (reference sequence). The CDR3 loop reads CASSDTRSGDTQYF. CDR3 in DNA: TGCGCCAGCAGTGATACCAGATCTGGAGATACGCAGTATTTT.

The chain is built from TRBV19 and TRBJ2-1, with D unresolved. Germline loops: CDR1 LNHDA, CDR2 SQIVND (reference sequence). The CDR3 covers 14 residues. The ends were cut back, 5 bases at V and 0 bases at J, with 8 bases in the middle. The chain's CDR3 is CASSALSSYNEQFF. Here the CDR3 DNA reads TGTGCCAGTAGTGCTCTGAGCTCCTACAATGAGCAGTTCTTC.

V is TRBV29-1 and J is TRBJ1-1; D perhaps matches TRBD1 (6 bases). Germline loops: CDR1 SQVTM, CDR2 ANQGSEA. This CDR3 region has 12 residues. V lost 6 bases to trimming and J lost 2 bases, with 10 bases between them. The CDR3 region has the DNA TGCAGCGTCCGGACAGATAACACTGAAGCTTTCTTT. As protein: CSVRTDNTEAFF.

The chain carries TRBV6-1 and TRBJ1-6, with TRBD1 as a possible D gene (5 bases). The CDR3 length is 17 residues. V was trimmed by 0 bases and J by 9 bases, leaving 18 bases between them. Germline CDR1 reads MNHNS; CDR2 reads SASEGT. CDR3 in amino acids: CASSEAVSAGSASPLHF. CDR3 bases: TGTGCCAGCAGTGAAGCAGTTTCAGCAGGGTCGGCTTCACCCCTCCACTTT.

The CDR3 spells CASRVRGQGALDYEQYF. The CDR3 bases are TGTGCCAGCAGGGTAAGGGGACAGGGGGCCTTGGACTACGAGCAGTACTTC. This chain links TRBV27 with TRBJ2-7; 12 nucleotides align to TRBD1. This CDR3 region has 17 residues. The trim removed 6 bases at V and 3 bases at J, leaving 12 bases unmatched. Germline V gives CDR1 MNHEY, CDR2 SMNVEV (reference sequence).

The chain couples TRBV9 to TRBJ2-1, with 9 bases matching TRBD2. V lost 3 bases and J lost 4; bases outside the gene matches: 8. Germline V CDR1 and CDR2: SGDLS, YYNGEE. The CDR3 length is 16 residues. CDR3 in DNA: TGTGCCAGCAGCGCTCGCGGGACTAGCAGTTACAATGAGCAGTTCTTC. The encoded protein is CASSARGTSSYNEQFF.

This clone was observed a handful of times. This sample also contains other DNA sequences that code for the same CDR3. The gene calls are TRBV30 and TRBJ2-7, with unresolved D. This CDR3 has 11 amino acids. Germline assignment: CDR1 GTSNPN and CDR2 SVGIG (reference sequence). V gave up 3 bases and J gave up 0 bases, with 3 bases separating them. CDR3: CAWSRSYEQYF. CDR3 DNA sequence: TGTGCCTGGAGCCGCTCCTACGAGCAGTACTTC. Complete variable domain (other parts from reference TRBV30 and TRBJ2-7): SQTIHQWPATLVQPVGSPLSLECTVEGTSNPNLYWYRQAAGRGLQLLFYSVGIGQISSEVPQNLSASRPQDRQFILSSKKLLLSDSGFYLCAWSRSYEQYFGPGTRLTVT.

J is TRBJ2-3 and V is TRBV30; TRBD2 matches at 13 bases. The CDR3 sequence is 18 residues long. CDR1 and CDR2 (germline): GTSNPN, SVGIG (reference sequence). V gave up 4 bases and J gave up 1 base; unmatched junction bases: 11. In DNA, the CDR3 is TGTGCCTGGAAACCACTAGCGGGAGGGCGTGGAGGCACAGATACGCAGTATTTT. Translating gives CAWKPLAGGRGGTDTQYF.

The V and J genes are TRBV24-1 and TRBJ2-5, with 10 bases identical to TRBD1. CDR3 size: 16 residues. Germline CDR1 and CDR2: KGHDR and SFDVKD. V lost 4 bases to trimming and J lost 2 bases; unmatched junction nucleotides: 6. The CDR3 region is CATSDYLGQGQETQYF. The CDR3 nucleotides read TGTGCCACCAGTGACTACCTGGGACAGGGGCAAGAGACCCAGTACTTC.

The rearrangement links TRBV30 to TRBJ1-6; no reliable D call. V gave up 0 bases and J gave up 7 bases, with 13 bases separating them. This CDR3 spans 15 amino acids. CDR1 GTSNPN and CDR2 SVGIG come from the germline V gene (reference sequence). CDR3 sequence: CAWSVRDLHNSPLHF. The CDR3 nucleotides read TGTGCCTGGAGTGTCCGGGATCTCCACAATTCACCCCTCCACTTT.

This rearrangement joins TRBV5-1 to TRBJ2-7; no clear D gene. Trimming took off 0 bases at V and 2 bases at J, with 9 bases between the two ends. CDR3 length: 14 amino acids. Germline V gene lookup returns CDR1 SGHRS and CDR2 YFSETQ. The CDR3 bases are TGCGCCAGCAGCTTGGTGAGTTCTACCTACGAGCAGTACTTC. Protein product: CASSLVSSTYEQYF.

CDR3 in amino acids: CAISGPPGQSSYNEQFF. In nucleotides, the CDR3 is TGTGCCATCAGTGGTCCCCCCGGACAGAGTTCCTACAATGAGCAGTTCTTC. The chain has TRBV10-3 and TRBJ2-1; a weak D match, TRBD1 (6 bases). V lost 4 bases and J 1 base, leaving 17 bases between the germline ends. The CDR3 is made up of 17 amino acids. Germline V lookup: CDR1 ENHRY, CDR2 SYGVKD.

This chain joins TRBV30 and TRBJ2-6; D might be TRBD1 (6 bases). This CDR3 is 16 amino acids long. V lost 3 bases to trimming and J lost 0 bases, with 12 bases between them. Germline V gene lookup returns CDR1 GTSNPN and CDR2 SVGIG (reference sequence). Here the CDR3 DNA reads TGTGCCTGGAGACCGCAGGGGAGCTCTGGGGCCAACGTCCTGACTTTC. It encodes CAWRPQGSSGANVLTF.

This clone was seen just once. V gene TRBV7-8 combines with J gene TRBJ2-5, with D unresolved. Germline assignment: CDR1 SGHVS and CDR2 FQNEAQ. With 5 bases removed from V and 5 bases from J, the gap between germline ends came to 12 bases. CDR3 length equals 13 residues. The CDR3 DNA reads TGTGCCAGCAGCCTCACCATCAGGGAGACCCAGTACTTC. It yields the protein CASSLTIRETQYF.